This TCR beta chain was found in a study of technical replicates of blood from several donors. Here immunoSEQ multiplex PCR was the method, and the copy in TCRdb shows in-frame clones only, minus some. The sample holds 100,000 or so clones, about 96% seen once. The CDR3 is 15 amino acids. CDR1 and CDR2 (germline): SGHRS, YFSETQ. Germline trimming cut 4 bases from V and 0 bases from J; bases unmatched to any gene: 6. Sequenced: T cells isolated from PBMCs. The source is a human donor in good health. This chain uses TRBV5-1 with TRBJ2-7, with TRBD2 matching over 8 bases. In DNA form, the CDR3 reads TGCGCCAGCAGCACCACCAGCGGGAGCTCCTACGAGCAGTACTTC. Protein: CASSTTSGSSYEQYF. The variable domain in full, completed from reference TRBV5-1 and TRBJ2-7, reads KAGVTQTPRYLIKTRGQQVTLSCSPISGHRSVSWYQQTPGQGLQFLFEYFSETQRNKGNFPGRFSGRQFSNSRSEMNVSTLELGDSALYLCASSTTSGSSYEQYFGPGTRLTVT.